Presented here are 25 T cell receptor beta chains from one specimen sequenced in a study of blood T cell repertoires in COVID-19. Assay: immunoSEQ multiplex PCR; the TCRdb copy retains only in-frame clones and omits some. Here the sample spans a few hundred thousand clones, about 80% being singletons. The sequencing input was peripheral blood. These receptor sequences come from a human donor with acute or convalescent COVID-19. The donor label of this sample is uncertain.

The chain links TRBV4-1 to TRBJ1-2; D gene unclear. The CDR3 sequence is 14 residues long. V was pared by 2 bases and J by 4 bases, with 11 bases between. Germline lookup yields CDR1 MGHRA and CDR2 YSYEKL. Written as DNA, the CDR3 is TGCGCCAGCAGCCAACCAGGTTCCCGCTATGGCTACACCTTC. Translation gives CASSQPGSRYGYTF.

This clone was detected once. V and J are TRBV6-6 and TRBJ2-7; 7 nucleotides match TRBD2. The CDR3 sequence is 13 residues long. The trim removed 8 bases at V and 5 bases at J, leaving 9 bases unmatched. Germline-derived CDR1 and CDR2 are MNHNY and SVGAGI (reference sequence). The CDR3 here is CASRAGAEDEQYF. CDR3 DNA sequence: TGTGCCAGCCGGGCGGGAGCAGAAGACGAGCAGTACTTC.

As for this clone: This sample also contains other DNA sequences that code for the same CDR3. The V gene is TRBV2, the J gene TRBJ2-7; D call uncertain. The CDR3 contains 12 residues. Trimming pared 5 bases from V and 4 bases from J, leaving 9 bases between. Germline V lookup: CDR1 SNHLY, CDR2 FYNNEI. CDR3 protein: CASSRQAYEQYF. CDR3 coding DNA: TGTGCCAGCAGTCGTCAAGCGTACGAGCAGTACTTC.

The chain recombines TRBV24-1 with TRBJ2-7, with 10 bases identical to TRBD1. The V gene's germline CDR1 is KGHDR and CDR2 SFDVKD. The J segment lost 5 bases and the V segment lost 3 bases, leaving 3 bases of the junction unmatched. The CDR3 is 14 amino acids. CDR3 DNA: TGTGCCACCAGTGATCCGGGACAGGGGCACGAGCAGTACTTC. This gives the protein CATSDPGQGHEQYF.

This chain uses TRBV11-2 with TRBJ2-7, with 8 nucleotides matching TRBD1. Trimming at V came to 1 base and at J to 3 bases, leaving 5 bases not matched to a gene. This CDR3 has 15 amino acids. Germline-derived CDR1 and CDR2 are SGHAT and FQNNGV. CDR3 DNA: TGTGCCAGCAGCTTAGCCGGGACAGGCTTCTACGAGCAGTACTTC. Encoded protein: CASSLAGTGFYEQYF. Full variable domain (rest looked up from reference TRBV11-2 and TRBJ2-7): EAGVAQSPRYKIIEKRQSVAFWCNPISGHATLYWYQQILGQGPKLLIQFQNNGVVDDSQLPKDRFSAERLKGVDSTLKIQPAKLEDSAVYLCASSLAGTGFYEQYFGPGTRLTVT.

The chain uses TRBV15 and TRBJ2-4; tentatively, D is TRBD1 (5 bases). The germline V and J ends were trimmed by 0 bases and 2 bases, with 11 bases remaining between them. Germline values: CDR1 LNHNV, CDR2 YYDKDF (reference sequence). The CDR3 has 16 amino acids. The CDR3 nucleotides are TGTGCCACCAGCAGAGACACCCAGGGATCCAAAAACATTCAGTACTTC. It translates to CATSRDTQGSKNIQYF.

There are a few counts of this clone. CDR3 sequence reads: CASSFDGGAQYF. CDR3 nucleotide sequence: TGCGCCAGCAGCTTCGACGGAGGGGCCCAGTACTTC. V is TRBV5-1 and J is TRBJ2-5, with D maybe TRBD2 (6 bases). Deletions cut 2 bases from V and 9 bases from J, with 11 bases between. The CDR3 runs to 12 residues. In germline, CDR1 is SGHRS, CDR2 YFSETQ.

The rearrangement joins TRBV18 to TRBJ1-1, with D perhaps TRBD1 (6 bases). Germline loops: CDR1 KGHSH, CDR2 LQKENI. With 2 bases removed from V and 0 bases from J, the gap between germline ends came to 13 bases. The CDR3 has 16 residues. The CDR3 loop reads CASSPAPRTVNTEAFF. As DNA, the CDR3 is TGTGCCAGCTCACCAGCTCCAAGGACAGTGAACACTGAAGCTTTCTTT.

The chain has TRBV7-9 and TRBJ1-2; D unresolved. Germline CDR1 is SEHNR and CDR2 is FQNEAQ (reference sequence). The CDR3 has 12 amino acids. Trimming stripped 7 bases from V and 8 bases from J, with 14 bases between. CDR3 in DNA: TGTGCCAGCACTTACCTAGGAGGAGGCTACACCTTC. This translates into CASTYLGGGYTF.

The rearrangement uses TRBV24-1 and TRBJ1-4, with D hard to call. CDR1 KGHDR and CDR2 SFDVKD come from the germline V gene. The CDR3 is 22 amino acids. Trimming stripped 4 bases from V and 5 bases from J, with 34 bases between. CDR3 bases: TGTGCCACCAGTGACGACCATCTTTCAGGCAATTTTGTGACCCGAGTAAATGAAAAACTGTTTTTT. Translating it yields CATSDDHLSGNFVTRVNEKLFF.

J is TRBJ2-4 and V is TRBV6-5; 11 nucleotides match TRBD2. The V and J ends lost 7 bases and 7 bases, in that order; junction bases with no gene match: 3. Germline V lookup: CDR1 MNHEY, CDR2 SVGAGI. CDR3 length equals 13 residues. The CDR3, as DNA: TGTGCCAGCAAGTCTAGCGGGGGGAACATTCAGTACTTC. Protein: CASKSSGGNIQYF.

The genes are TRBV7-8 and TRBJ2-1; TRBD2 might be the D (6 bases). Germline V gene data show CDR1 as SGHVS and CDR2 as FQNEAQ. The CDR3 runs 17 residues. The V end lost 2 bases, the J end lost 8 bases, and 22 bases lay between the germline ends. The chain's CDR3 is CASSLTIGTGSLYEQFF. CDR3 nucleotides: TGTGCCAGCAGCTTAACGATTGGGACTGGGTCTTTGTATGAGCAGTTCTTC.

The chain links TRBV5-5 to TRBJ2-4; TRBD1 matches at 8 bases. The CDR3 consists of 16 residues. Germline lookup yields CDR1 SGHKS and CDR2 YYEKEE (reference sequence). V dropped 3 bases and J dropped 0; count of bases not matched to a gene: 5. CDR3 coding DNA: TGTGCCAGCAGCTACACAGGGGGAATAGCCAAAAACATTCAGTACTTC. Its translation: CASSYTGGIAKNIQYF.

This clone was seen a single time. Other DNA sequences from this sample encode an identical CDR3 as well. The rearrangement joins TRBV19 to TRBJ2-1; 9 bases agree with TRBD1. The V gene's germline CDR1 is LNHDA and CDR2 SQIVND (reference sequence). The CDR3 length is 13 residues. J lost 4 bases, V lost 8 bases, and 3 bases had no gene match. The CDR3 sequence is CASRGQGYNEQFF. For the CDR3, the DNA is TGTGCCAGTCGCGGACAGGGGTACAATGAGCAGTTCTTC.

This clone appeared a single time. The genes are TRBV6-2 or TRBV6-3 and TRBJ2-1; D might be TRBD1 (6 bases). From germline, CDR1 is MNHEY and CDR2 SVGEGT. Trimming removed 0 bases at V and 2 bases at J, with 14 bases between. CDR3 length equals 17 residues. In DNA form, the CDR3 reads TGTGCCAGCAGTTACTCGAGAAGGGGGAGTGCCTACAATGAGCAGTTCTTC. Its translation: CASSYSRRGSAYNEQFF.

This clone was observed once. V and J are TRBV18 and TRBJ2-1; 8 bases match TRBD1. V was pared by 3 bases and J by 5 bases, with 6 bases of the junction left unmatched. The CDR3 runs to 15 residues. Germline V gives CDR1 KGHSH, CDR2 LQKENI. CDR3 bases: TGTGCCAGCTCACCTCGGACAGGGAAGAACAATGAGCAGTTCTTC. Its translation is CASSPRTGKNNEQFF.

This clone was counted only a few times. The chain recombines TRBV4-1 with TRBJ1-4; a possible D gene is TRBD1 (5 bases). The CDR3 runs to 21 residues. Trimming took off 0 bases at V and 0 bases at J, with 23 bases between the two ends. Germline-derived CDR1 and CDR2 are MGHRA and YSYEKL. CDR3 sequence reads: CASSQERSVTGIPATNEKLFF. DNA for the CDR3: TGCGCCAGCAGCCAAGAACGGTCCGTTACAGGCATACCAGCAACTAATGAAAAACTGTTTTTT.

The CDR3 DNA reads TGTGCCAGCAGCTTAGGAGGGGGGGTTAACAATGAGCAGTTCTTC. Its protein product is CASSLGGGVNNEQFF. This chain links TRBV7-9 with TRBJ2-1, with D perhaps TRBD2 (7 bases). This CDR3 region has 15 residues. Germline CDR1 SEHNR, CDR2 FQNEAQ (reference sequence). V lost 1 base, J lost 5 bases, and 12 bases lay in between.

The V call is TRBV7-9, the J call TRBJ2-7; 14 positions agree with TRBD2. V lost 2 bases and J lost 3; bases outside the gene matches: 12. Germline-derived CDR1 and CDR2 are SEHNR and FQNEAQ (reference sequence). There are 19 residues in the CDR3. The CDR3 DNA follows: TGTGCCAGCAGCTTATCGGGACTAGCGGGGGCCCACAAGAACTACGAGCAGTACTTC. This codes for CASSLSGLAGAHKNYEQYF.

This chain connects TRBV5-4 to TRBJ1-4; 8 positions agree with TRBD1. This CDR3 is built from 13 residues. Germline V CDR1 and CDR2: SGHNT, YYREEE (reference sequence). J lost 12 bases, V lost 5 bases, and 9 bases had no gene match. Here the CDR3 reads CASSTRGRRQLFF. Here the CDR3 DNA reads TGTGCCAGCAGTACCAGGGGGCGGCGGCAACTGTTTTTT.

This clone has more than one count but fewer than ten. The rearrangement uses TRBV6-2 or TRBV6-3 and TRBJ1-6, with D possibly being TRBD1 (5 bases). Germline V gene sequence: CDR1 MNHEY, CDR2 SVGEGT. The CDR3 runs 15 residues. Trimming stripped 0 bases from V and 7 bases from J, with 10 bases between. CDR3 in amino acids: CASSYSGQANSPLHF. The CDR3 nucleotides are TGTGCCAGCAGTTACTCGGGGCAGGCGAATTCACCCCTCCACTTT.

V and J are TRBV18 and TRBJ1-6, with TRBD1 matching over 7 bases. The CDR3 covers 14 residues. CDR1 and CDR2 from the germline V gene are KGHSH and LQKENI. Germline trimming cut 0 bases from V and 7 bases from J; bases unmatched to any gene: 0. This CDR3 reads CASSPPTGNSPLHF. The DNA for the CDR3 is TGTGCCAGCTCACCACCGACAGGGAATTCACCCCTCCACTTT.

The chain uses TRBV27 and TRBJ2-7; perhaps TRBD1 as D (5 bases). The V gene lost 5 bases and the J gene lost 9 bases, with 23 bases spanning the gap. The CDR3 has 15 amino acids. Germline values: CDR1 MNHEY, CDR2 SMNVEV (reference sequence). The CDR3: CASSITGTLPPVQYF. DNA of the CDR3: TGTGCCAGCAGTATAACAGGAACTCTCCCTCCGGTGCAGTACTTC.

This clone has only a few counts. The V call is TRBV27, the J call TRBJ1-6, with no clear D. The germline V gene encodes CDR1 MNHEY and CDR2 SMNVEV (reference sequence). There are 17 residues in the CDR3. V dropped 5 bases and J dropped 6 bases, with 20 bases sitting between them. The CDR3 is CASSGLFGVRGNSPLHF. The DNA for the CDR3 is TGTGCCAGCAGTGGGCTTTTTGGAGTACGGGGTAATTCACCCCTCCACTTT.

The gene calls are TRBV4-1 and TRBJ1-2; D is unclear. Germline-derived CDR1 and CDR2 are MGHRA and YSYEKL. The CDR3 contains 13 residues. V was clipped by 2 bases and J by 5 bases, with 9 bases between them. The CDR3 region has the DNA TGCGCCAGCAGCCAATTCCCCTCGTATGGCTACACCTTC. It is translated as CASSQFPSYGYTF.